This TCR beta chain is drawn from a study of shared clonotypes between healthy human individuals. At the level of the study: Sampling drew on donors who were two women and a few men aged 18 to 49. Each donor contributed plates that comprised three CD4 naive, three CD4 memory, two CD8 naive and one CD8 memory.

The split of CD4+ cells yielded CD45RA+ naive and CD45RA-negative memory subsets. The V gene end was trimmed by 2 bases and the J gene end by 7 bases; junction bases not matched to a gene: 12. Germline V gives CDR1 SGHVS, CDR2 FNYEAQ. There are 19 residues in the CDR3. Researchers divided each subset's genomic DNA evenly across several immunoSEQ plates. Some clones are missing from TCRdb's copy, which holds only in-frame ones; the method was immunoSEQ multiplex PCR. This sample has about 1.5 million clones; approximately 98% occur once, and the top ten carry roughly 0.45%. This sequence was found in a man in his thirties or forties in good health. The rearrangement joins TRBV7-6 to TRBJ2-1; 15 nucleotides line up with TRBD2. Specimen: naive CD4+ T cells sorted from blood. Stated subset: CD45RA+ positively selected. The CDR3 loop is CASSLLTGLGTSGRNEQFF. The CDR3 DNA reads TGTGCCAGCAGCTTATTGACGGGTTTGGGGACTAGCGGGAGGAATGAGCAGTTCTTC. Complete variable domain (other parts from reference TRBV7-6 and TRBJ2-1): GAGVSQSPRYKVTKRGQDVALRCDPISGHVSLYWYRQALGQGPEFLTYFNYEAQQDKSGLPNDRFSAERPEGSISTLTIQRTEQRDSAMYRCASSLLTGLGTSGRNEQFFGPGTRLTVL.